The entry that follows covers one T cell receptor (beta chain) sequence. There are many counts of this clonotype. The antigen it recognizes is unknown. No base quality information exists; no much larger clone differs at one position. The instrument given in TCRdb is Illumina NovaSeq 6000. TCRalpha and TCRbeta cDNA libraries were constructed by 5'RACE with constant-segment primers, with sample barcodes and unique molecular identifiers being introduced. RNA was extracted from every sample with Trizol reagent. Library amplification was performed in two PCR steps, and a second sample barcode and Illumina TruSeq adapters were introduced in the second step. Sequencing of libraries was performed on an Illumina NovaSeq with 2 x 150 bp paired-end reads. The paper's data handling went like this. The reads were demultiplexed and collapsed into UMI-guided consensus sequences using migec v1.2.7. With mixcr v2.1.11, UMI consensuses were aligned to TRA and TRB V and J templates and assembled into clonotypes. A clonotype was counted as expanded or contracted only if both edgeR and NoisET called the change significant, with noise models trained on biological replicates. edgeR calls used a false discovery rate-adjusted p below 0.01 and a log2 fold-change threshold of 1. As an exploratory analysis of dynamics, max-normalized trajectories of the 1000 most abundant clonotypes were examined with PCA combined with hierarchical clustering. Each responding clone was given a CD4 or CD8 phenotype based on the CD4+ and CD8+ repertoires, which had been sequenced separately. TCRdb reprocessing: public reads trimmed at Q25 with fastp, clones called with MiXCR, in-frame beta chains kept. Every CDR3 protein is listed once, alongside the most common genes and DNA of its rows. For this entry, the V and J calls and clone size follow TCRdb and not the study's own pipeline. The sample table shows 200,000 to 300,000 distinct CDR3 sequences, and 15% are seen once. 2.1% of the sample goes to the ten largest clones.

The data derive from a study of T-cell memory formation after mild COVID-19 (dated by TCRdb to the early 2020s). Looking at the study overall: Most TCR sequence clusters were specific to one of the two donors. In two donors, T-cell clones that expanded and contracted after mild COVID-19 were followed by sequencing TCRalpha and TCRbeta repertoires longitudinally. The cohort comprised two young, previously healthy adult volunteers, one female and one male. What the study reported, not specific to this receptor: Some responding clones were found in pre-infection memory, which suggests that pre-existing cross-reactive memory T cells took part in the SARS-CoV-2 response. SARS-CoV-2 specificity was not confirmed for the second-wave clones peaking on day 37. Contracting CD4+ clones turned up mainly in the CM and EM memory subsets, whereas EMRA was where CD8+ clones were enriched. Clones that contracted from day 15 to 85 showed balanced CD4/CD8 phenotypes, whereas a second wave of clones that expanded from day 15 to 37 leaned towards CD4+. The study included only a couple of mild cases, and larger cohorts that include severe cases with pre-infection samples were judged to be necessary.

The germline V gene encodes CDR1 LNHDA and CDR2 SQIVND (reference sequence). V sheds 6 bases and J sheds 2 bases, leaving 10 bases between their ends. Its CDR3 holds 13 amino acids, cysteine through phenylalanine. Just the 39-base CDR3 DNA is kept, in frame starting at base 1. PBMCs were isolated by Ficoll-Paque density gradient centrifugation. The chain uses TRBV19 and TRBJ1-1; the D gene cannot be named for sure. Sequenced material: PBMCs or a T cell subset sorted from them (not recorded which). This TCR was recovered from an adult woman who had mild COVID-19 (a few samples of this study predate the infection). The sample titles of this study are shuffled in the database, so cell type and time point are left out; the donor was told from shared clones. The CDR3 sequence is CASSGSINTEAFF. The sequenced DNA: TGTGCCAGTAGCGGGTCAATCAACACTGAAGCTTTCTTT.